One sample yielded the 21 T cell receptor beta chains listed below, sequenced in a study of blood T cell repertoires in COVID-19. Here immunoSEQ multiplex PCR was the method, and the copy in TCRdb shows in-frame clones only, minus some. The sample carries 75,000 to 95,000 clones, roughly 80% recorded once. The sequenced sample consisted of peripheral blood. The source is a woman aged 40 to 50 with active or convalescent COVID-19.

Here the CDR3 reads CASSTDDVPGGYTF. The CDR3 DNA reads TGTGCCAGTAGTACCGACGATGTTCCAGGGGGCTACACCTTC. The rearrangement uses TRBV19 and TRBJ1-2; a weak D match, TRBD1 (5 bases). V was clipped by 4 bases and J by 8 bases, with 17 bases between them. Germline V gene data show CDR1 as LNHDA and CDR2 as SQIVND (reference sequence). CDR3 size: 14 residues.

The CDR3 spells CASSMTLRVLFF. The CDR3, as DNA: TGTGCCAGTAGTATGACTCTCCGCGTACTGTTTTTT. The rearrangement uses TRBV19 and TRBJ1-4; the D is unclear. Germline V gene sequence: CDR1 LNHDA, CDR2 SQIVND (reference sequence). CDR3 size: 12 residues. Trimming pared 3 bases from V and 13 bases from J, leaving 12 bases between.

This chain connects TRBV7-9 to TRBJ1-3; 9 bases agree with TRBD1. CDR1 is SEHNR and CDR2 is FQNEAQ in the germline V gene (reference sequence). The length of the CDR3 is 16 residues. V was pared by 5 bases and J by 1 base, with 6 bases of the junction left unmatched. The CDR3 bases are TGTGCCAGCAGCATCGGACAGGGGATGTCTGGAAACACCATATATTTT. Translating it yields CASSIGQGMSGNTIYF. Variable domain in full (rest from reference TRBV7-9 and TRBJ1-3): DTGVSQNPRHKITKRGQNVTFRCDPISEHNRLYWYRQTLGQGPEFLTYFQNEAQLEKSRLLSDRFSAERPKGSFSTLEIQRTEQGDSAMYLCASSIGQGMSGNTIYFGEGSWLTVV.

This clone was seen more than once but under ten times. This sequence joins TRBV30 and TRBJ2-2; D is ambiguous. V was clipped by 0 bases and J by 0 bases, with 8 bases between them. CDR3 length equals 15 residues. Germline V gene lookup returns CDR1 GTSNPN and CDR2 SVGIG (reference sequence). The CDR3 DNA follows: TGTGCCTGGAGTGTAAGGAGAGCGAACACCGGGGAGCTGTTTTTT. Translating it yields CAWSVRRANTGELFF.

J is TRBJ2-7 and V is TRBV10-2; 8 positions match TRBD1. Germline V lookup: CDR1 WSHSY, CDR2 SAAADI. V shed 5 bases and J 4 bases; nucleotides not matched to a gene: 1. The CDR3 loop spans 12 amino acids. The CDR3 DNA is TGCGCCAGCAGTTACAGGGGGTACGAGCAGTACTTC. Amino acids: CASSYRGYEQYF.

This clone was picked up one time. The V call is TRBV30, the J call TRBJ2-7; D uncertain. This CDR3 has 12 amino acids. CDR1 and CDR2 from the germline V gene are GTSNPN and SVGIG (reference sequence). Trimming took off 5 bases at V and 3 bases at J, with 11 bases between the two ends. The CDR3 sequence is CAWGPLDYEQYF. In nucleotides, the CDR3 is TGTGCCTGGGGCCCTCTAGACTACGAGCAGTACTTC.

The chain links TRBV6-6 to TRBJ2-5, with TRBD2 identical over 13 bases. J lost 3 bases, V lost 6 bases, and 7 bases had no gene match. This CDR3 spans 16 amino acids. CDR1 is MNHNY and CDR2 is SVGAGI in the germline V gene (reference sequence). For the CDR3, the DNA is TGTGCCAGCAGCCCAACTAGCGGGAGGGTTAAAGAGACCCAGTACTTC. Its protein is CASSPTSGRVKETQYF.

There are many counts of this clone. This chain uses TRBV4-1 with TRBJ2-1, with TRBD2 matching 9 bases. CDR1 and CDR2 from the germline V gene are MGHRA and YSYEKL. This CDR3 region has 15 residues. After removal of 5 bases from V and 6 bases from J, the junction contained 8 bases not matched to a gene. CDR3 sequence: CASSKKTSGGNEQFF. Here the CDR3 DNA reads TGCGCCAGCAGCAAAAAGACTAGCGGAGGCAATGAGCAGTTCTTC.

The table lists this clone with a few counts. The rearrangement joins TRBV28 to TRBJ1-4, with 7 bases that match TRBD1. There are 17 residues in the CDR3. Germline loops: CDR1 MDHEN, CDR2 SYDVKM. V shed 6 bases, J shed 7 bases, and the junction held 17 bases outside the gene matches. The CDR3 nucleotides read TGTGCCAGCAGGCCCCTCCGGGACAGAAGTTTTATTGAAAAACTGTTTTTT. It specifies CASRPLRDRSFIEKLFF.

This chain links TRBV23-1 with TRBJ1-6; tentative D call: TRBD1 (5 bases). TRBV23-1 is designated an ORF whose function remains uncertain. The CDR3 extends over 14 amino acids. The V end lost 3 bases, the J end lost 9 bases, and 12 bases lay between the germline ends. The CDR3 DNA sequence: TGCGCCAGCAGTCACCGGGGGTCCGGTTCACCCCTCCACTTT. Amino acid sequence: CASSHRGSGSPLHF.

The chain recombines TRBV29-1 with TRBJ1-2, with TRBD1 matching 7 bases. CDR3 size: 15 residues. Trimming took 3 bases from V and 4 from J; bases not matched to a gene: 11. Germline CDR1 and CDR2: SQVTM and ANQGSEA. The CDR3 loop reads CSVDDPTGSTYGYTF. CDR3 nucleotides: TGCAGCGTTGACGACCCGACAGGGTCGACCTATGGCTACACCTTC.

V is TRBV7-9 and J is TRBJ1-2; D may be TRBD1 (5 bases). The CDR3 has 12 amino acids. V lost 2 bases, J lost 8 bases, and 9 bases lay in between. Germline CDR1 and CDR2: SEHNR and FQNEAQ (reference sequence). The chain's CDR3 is CASSLNRQGYTF. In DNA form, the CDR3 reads TGTGCCAGCAGCTTAAACCGACAGGGCTACACCTTC.

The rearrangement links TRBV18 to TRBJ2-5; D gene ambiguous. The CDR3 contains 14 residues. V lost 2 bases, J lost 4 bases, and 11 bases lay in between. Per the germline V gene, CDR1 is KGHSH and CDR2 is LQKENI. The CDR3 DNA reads TGTGCCAGCTCACCAAGCACCCCCTCAGAGACCCAGTACTTC. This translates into CASSPSTPSETQYF. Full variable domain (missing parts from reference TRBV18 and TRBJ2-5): NAGVMQNPRHLVRRRGQEARLRCSPMKGHSHVYWYRQLPEEGLKFMVYLQKENIIDESGMPKERFSAEFPKEGPSILRIQQVVRGDSAAYFCASSPSTPSETQYFGPGTRLLVL.

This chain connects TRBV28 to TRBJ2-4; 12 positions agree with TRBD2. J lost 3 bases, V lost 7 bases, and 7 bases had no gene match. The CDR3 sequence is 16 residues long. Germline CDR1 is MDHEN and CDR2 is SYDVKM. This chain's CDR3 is CASMRTSGMGKNIQYF. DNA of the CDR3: TGTGCCAGCATGAGGACTAGCGGGATGGGCAAAAACATTCAGTACTTC.

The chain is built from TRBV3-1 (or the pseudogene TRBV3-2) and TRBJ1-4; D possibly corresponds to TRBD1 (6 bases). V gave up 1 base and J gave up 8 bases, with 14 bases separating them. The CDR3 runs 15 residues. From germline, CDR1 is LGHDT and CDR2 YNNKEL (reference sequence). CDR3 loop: CASSQGRGGGEKLFF. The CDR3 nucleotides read TGTGCCAGCAGCCAAGGCAGGGGTGGCGGAGAAAAACTGTTTTTT.

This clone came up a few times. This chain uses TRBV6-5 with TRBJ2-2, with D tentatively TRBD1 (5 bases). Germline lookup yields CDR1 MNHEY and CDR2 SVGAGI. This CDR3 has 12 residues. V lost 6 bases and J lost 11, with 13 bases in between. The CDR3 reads CASSFDSHELFF. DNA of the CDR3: TGTGCCAGCAGCTTCGACAGTCATGAGCTGTTTTTT.

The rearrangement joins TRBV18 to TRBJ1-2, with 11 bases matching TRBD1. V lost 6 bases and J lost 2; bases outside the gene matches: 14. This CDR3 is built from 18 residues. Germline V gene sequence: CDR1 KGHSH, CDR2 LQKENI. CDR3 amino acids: CASSPTRTGGKRNYGYTF. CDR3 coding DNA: TGTGCCAGCTCGCCGACCCGGACAGGGGGCAAAAGAAACTATGGCTACACCTTC.

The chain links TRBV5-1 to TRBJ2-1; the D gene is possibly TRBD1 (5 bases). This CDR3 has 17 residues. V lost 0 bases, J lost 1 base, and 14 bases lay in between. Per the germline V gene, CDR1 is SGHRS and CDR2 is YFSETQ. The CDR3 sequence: CASSLEPTVQSYNEQFF. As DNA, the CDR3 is TGCGCCAGCAGCTTGGAACCGACAGTACAGTCCTACAATGAGCAGTTCTTC.

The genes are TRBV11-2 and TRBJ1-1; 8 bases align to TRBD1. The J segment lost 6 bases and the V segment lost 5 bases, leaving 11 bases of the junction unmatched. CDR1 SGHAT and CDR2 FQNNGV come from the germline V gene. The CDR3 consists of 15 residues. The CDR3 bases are TGTGCCAGCAGCCTATGGGCCAGGGGGCTGTCTGAAGCTTTCTTT. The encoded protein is CASSLWARGLSEAFF.

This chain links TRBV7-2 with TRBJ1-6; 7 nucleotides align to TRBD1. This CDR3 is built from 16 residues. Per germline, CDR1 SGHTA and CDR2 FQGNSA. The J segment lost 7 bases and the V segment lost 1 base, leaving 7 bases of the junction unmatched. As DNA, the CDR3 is TGTGCCAGCAGCTTAGTGACAGGGAATTTGAATTCACCCCTCCACTTT. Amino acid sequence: CASSLVTGNLNSPLHF.

The CDR3 DNA sequence: TGTGCCAGCAGTTTATACGACAGGGGTAATTCACCCCTCCACTTT. The encoded protein is CASSLYDRGNSPLHF. The chain carries TRBV27 and TRBJ1-6, with 8 bases fitting TRBD1. This CDR3 has 15 amino acids. Losses at the gene ends were 1 base for V and 6 bases for J; bases not matched to a gene: 2. Per germline, CDR1 MNHEY and CDR2 SMNVEV (reference sequence).